These 18 T cell receptor beta chains were sequenced from one sample in a study of T cells in Graves' hyperthyroidism and ophthalmopathy. RNA transcripts gave rise to amplified TCR beta CDR3 regions. First-round RT-PCR of the TCR CDR3 relied on the HTBI primer set. Via MiXCR, TCRdb re-called the multiplex PCR reads, giving one row per CDR3 protein. The sample has approximately 610,000 distinct CDR3 sequences, roughly 15% seen once. Sequencing input: blood. These receptors came from a woman aged 40 to 50 with Graves' ophthalmopathy.

This clonotype occurred many times. V usage is TRBV7-2 and J usage is TRBJ2-5; D is undetermined. The CDR3 sequence is 14 residues long. Looked up from germline, CDR1 is SGHTA and CDR2 is FQGNSA. V gave up 6 bases and J gave up 1 base, with 12 bases separating them. In DNA, the CDR3 is TGTGCCAGCAGACCGACCCAGGTCCAAGAGACCCAGTACTTC. This codes for CASRPTQVQETQYF.

Many counts were recorded for this clonotype. CDR3 loop: CASSLDETGGSTYEQYF. The CDR3 nucleotides read TGTGCCAGCAGCTTAGATGAAACAGGGGGCTCAACCTACGAGCAGTACTTC. The V and J genes are TRBV11-2 and TRBJ2-7, with 9 bases matching TRBD1. This CDR3 region has 17 residues. The J segment lost 2 bases and the V segment lost 0 bases, leaving 8 bases of the junction unmatched. Germline CDR1 and CDR2: SGHAT and FQNNGV.

This clonotype has at least ten counts. The genes are TRBV28 and TRBJ2-5, with 9 bases matching TRBD1. Per the germline V gene, CDR1 is MDHEN and CDR2 is SYDVKM. The length of the CDR3 is 15 residues. The J segment lost 4 bases and the V segment lost 2 bases, leaving 5 bases of the junction unmatched. CDR3 loop: CASSLAGQGRETQYF. CDR3 nucleotide sequence: TGTGCCAGCAGTTTAGCGGGACAGGGCAGAGAGACCCAGTACTTC.

This clonotype showed up just once. The rearrangement joins TRBV7-8 to TRBJ1-2; tentatively, D is TRBD1 (5 bases). V gave up 2 bases and J gave up 3 bases, with 13 bases separating them. Per germline, CDR1 SGHVS and CDR2 FQNEAQ. The length of the CDR3 is 15 residues. As DNA, the CDR3 is TGTGCCAGCAGCTTATCGCCAGGGTCCTACTATGGCTACACCTTC. The encoded protein is CASSLSPGSYYGYTF.

The sample holds many counts of this clonotype. The rearrangement uses TRBV10-3 and TRBJ2-1, with 11 bases lining up with TRBD2. The trim removed 0 bases at V and 7 bases at J, leaving 2 bases unmatched. Germline V gene data show CDR1 as ENHRY and CDR2 as SYGVKD. The CDR3 loop spans 15 amino acids. DNA of the CDR3: TGTGCCATCAGTGAGTCGCGGACTAGCGGGAATGAGCAGTTCTTC. Its protein is CAISESRTSGNEQFF.

Ten or more counts support this clonotype. The rearrangement links TRBV2 to TRBJ2-7; D may correspond to TRBD1 or TRBD2 (5 bases each). Germline CDR1 is SNHLY and CDR2 is FYNNEI. V gave up 3 bases and J gave up 5 bases, with 11 bases separating them. The CDR3 has 13 residues. This CDR3 reads CASSDNRDDEQYF. The CDR3 DNA is TGTGCCAGCAGTGATAATAGGGACGACGAGCAGTACTTC. The variable domain in full, completed from reference TRBV2 and TRBJ2-7, reads EPEVTQTPSHQVTQMGQEVILRCVPISNHLYFYWYRQILGQKVEFLVSFYNNEISEKSEIFDDQFSVERPDGSNFTLKIRSTKLEDSAMYFCASSDNRDDEQYFGPGTRLTVT.

As for this clonotype: Because it lacks the conserved phenylalanine or tryptophan at the end, this CDR3 is likely a read error. The V call is TRBV12-3 or TRBV12-4, the J call TRBJ1-3; 9 nucleotides agree with TRBD1. Trimming at V came to 5 bases and at J to 5 bases, leaving 4 bases not matched to a gene. This CDR3 is 14 amino acids long. CDR3 nucleotide sequence: TGTGCCAGCAGTGAGGGACAGGGCAGAAACACCATATATCTT. It is translated as CASSEGQGRNTIYL.

The chain carries TRBV19 and TRBJ1-2; maybe TRBD1 (6 bases). This CDR3 has 12 amino acids. In germline, CDR1 is LNHDA, CDR2 SQIVND (reference sequence). V was cut by 8 bases and J by 1 base, with 8 bases left in between. The CDR3 here is CASGQLNYGYTF. The CDR3 DNA sequence: TGTGCCAGTGGACAGCTTAACTATGGCTACACCTTC.

This clonotype was recorded many times. V gene TRBV5-1 combines with J gene TRBJ1-2, with TRBD1 as a possible D gene (5 bases). The CDR3 spans 13 residues. From germline, CDR1 is SGHRS and CDR2 YFSETQ. V shed 3 bases and J shed 4 bases, with 10 bases lying between them. CDR3 sequence reads: CASSSPGRYGYTF. The CDR3 region has the DNA TGCGCCAGCAGCTCACCGGGACGCTATGGCTACACCTTC.

This clonotype showed up many times. J is TRBJ1-5 and V is TRBV12-3 or TRBV12-4; possible D gene TRBD1, 6 bases. The V end lost 3 bases, the J end lost 3 bases, and 9 bases lay between the germline ends. CDR3 length equals 14 residues. DNA for the CDR3: TGTGCCAGCAGTTTCTACAGGGACAATCAGCCCCAGCATTTT. Encoded protein: CASSFYRDNQPQHF.

This clonotype was seen repeatedly, ten times or more. This chain connects TRBV3-1 to TRBJ1-5; D call uncertain. The CDR3 covers 14 residues. Trimming took off 3 bases at V and 4 bases at J, with 10 bases between the two ends. Germline lookup yields CDR1 LGHDT and CDR2 YNNKEL (reference sequence). CDR3 amino acids: CASSHEVGNQPQHF. The DNA of the CDR3 is TGTGCCAGCAGCCACGAAGTGGGTAATCAGCCCCAGCATTTT.

This clonotype was found many times. This chain links TRBV12-3 or TRBV12-4 with TRBJ2-5; no clear D gene. V lost 5 bases and J 5 bases, leaving 12 bases between the germline ends. The CDR3 has 13 amino acids. The chain's CDR3 is CASSPPGRETQYF. The CDR3 nucleotides read TGTGCCAGCAGTCCCCCCGGCCGGGAGACCCAGTACTTC.

This clonotype was detected many times. This chain links TRBV12-3 or TRBV12-4 with TRBJ1-1; 11 nucleotides match TRBD1. J was trimmed by 1 base and V by 5 bases; bases with no gene match: 12. The CDR3 has 18 amino acids. The DNA for the CDR3 is TGTGCCAGCAGTGGGGAGGACAGGGGGCGATGGGGGAACACTGAAGCTTTCTTT. It codes for CASSGEDRGRWGNTEAFF.

This clonotype occurred a few times. This chain uses TRBV4-2 with TRBJ1-2, with D possibly matching TRBD1 (5 bases). CDR1 and CDR2 (germline): LGHNA, YNFKEQ. This CDR3 spans 15 amino acids. Trimming shortened V by 0 bases and J by 10 bases, and 18 bases separated the two germline ends. CDR3 nucleotides: TGTGCCAGCAGCCAAGACCGGGACTTCGAGGGCATCTACACCTTC. It specifies CASSQDRDFEGIYTF.

This clonotype has at least ten counts. V and J are TRBV5-1 and TRBJ2-5, with D possibly TRBD1 on 5 matching bases. This CDR3 comprises 13 residues. The V end was cut by 6 bases, the J end by 4 bases, with 13 bases between. Germline V gives CDR1 SGHRS, CDR2 YFSETQ. The CDR3 loop is CASNQGSAETQYF. CDR3 DNA sequence: TGCGCCAGCAACCAGGGTTCGGCAGAGACCCAGTACTTC.

This clonotype was counted between two and nine times. V is TRBV11-1 and J is TRBJ2-2; D gene uncertain. With 3 bases removed from V and 0 bases from J, the gap between germline ends came to 14 bases. Germline CDR1 reads SGHAT; CDR2 reads FQDESV (reference sequence). The CDR3 is made up of 17 amino acids. The CDR3 DNA is TGTGCCAGCAGCTTTTCGGTCGGTGCCGCGAACACCGGGGAGCTGTTTTTT. This encodes CASSFSVGAANTGELFF.

There are a few counts of this clonotype. This chain links TRBV27 with TRBJ1-6; D is undetermined. Deletions cut 2 bases from V and 10 bases from J, with 12 bases between. The CDR3 loop spans 14 amino acids. Germline values: CDR1 MNHEY, CDR2 SMNVEV (reference sequence). In nucleotides, the CDR3 is TGTGCCAGCAGTTTAGCGGGGAGAGACTCACCCCTCCACTTT. Translated: CASSLAGRDSPLHF.

This clonotype showed up many times. CDR3 sequence reads: CATSGAASGELFF. CDR3 bases: TGTGCCACCAGCGGGGCGGCCAGCGGGGAGCTGTTTTTT. The V and J genes are TRBV15 and TRBJ2-2; possibly TRBD1 for D (5 bases). The ends were cut back, 5 bases at V and 7 bases at J, with 11 bases in the middle. Germline V lookup: CDR1 LNHNV, CDR2 YYDKDF (reference sequence). This CDR3 has 13 amino acids. The variable domain in full, with the rest retrieved from reference TRBV15 and TRBJ2-2, is DAMVIQNPRYQVTQFGKPVTLSCSQTLNHNVMYWYQQKSSQAPKLLFHYYDKDFNNEADTPDNFQSRRPNTSFCFLDIRSPGLGDTAMYLCATSGAASGELFFGEGSRLTVL.